This TCR beta chain emerged from a study of shared clonotypes between healthy human individuals (dated by TCRdb to 2018 to 2020). Background on the whole study: The cohort comprised a couple of women and a few men aged 18 to 49 years. For each donor, three plates each were used for CD4 naive and CD4 memory, two plates were used for CD8 naive, and one plate was used for CD8 memory. The study deeply sequenced blood TCR repertoires of several healthy adults to estimate repertoire size and the extent of clonotype sharing between individuals. To increase sequencing depth and limit assay-specific biases, TCR repertoire library preparation and sequencing were carried out by different laboratories using diverse techniques. Between about 0.8 and 9 billion PBMCs per donor were obtained by leukapheresis.

The donors were healthy, HIV-negative adults who had no recently reported acute infections or vaccinations. Every donor was a Caucasian adult residing in Nashville, Tennessee, USA. Magnetic negative selection was used to enrich CD4+ T cells, after which naive cells were positively selected on CD45RA and the negative fraction became the memory subset. Blood was obtained by leukapheresis, after which PBMCs were separated by Ficoll-Histopaque density gradient centrifugation and cryopreserved in liquid nitrogen vapor phase. Analytical flow cytometry was used to check the purity and quantity of each magnetically sorted T cell population. Each sorted fraction had its genomic DNA isolated and then quantified by UV absorbance on a Nanodrop 2000c. Findings and caveats that apply to the study as a whole: Only blood was sampled, and tissue TCR repertoires likely differ from those in blood. The small number of donors limited the genetic and exposure-history diversity represented. Sharing across a few donors was observed for approximately 4.6% of naive CD4, over 3% of naive CD8, roughly 2.3% of memory CD4, and about 0.4% of memory CD8 clonotypes. Compared with non-shared clonotypes, clonotypes shared by all four sorted-subset donors had higher generation probabilities. Even with the large sequencing depth, rarefaction of the sorted-subset datasets indicated that sequencing was incomplete. Pairwise subsampling indicated that sequencing depth was expected to affect the degree of clonotype sharing among donors. Naive subsets generally had larger estimated clonotype richness than memory subsets did.

CDR1 and CDR2 were assigned from the germline V gene as SGDLS and YYNGEE. The CDR3, cysteine through phenylalanine, is 13 amino acids long. Of the read, only the CDR3 DNA is kept; its 39 bases are in frame from base 1. Comment on this clone: No cognate antigen has been identified for it. No base quality values were provided; no much bigger clone lies one nucleotide off.

Using the deep immunoSEQ assay, multiplex PCR amplified TCR CDR3 regions from genomic DNA. Extracted genomic DNA from each cell subset was spread evenly across all wells of several immunoSEQ 96-well plates, with each plate serving as a replicate. Each replicate PCR for sorted subsets received approximately 220 ng genomic DNA, equal to roughly 29,000 T cell genomes. Purified libraries were measured with a Qubit 3.0 fluorometer, size-checked on a Bioanalyzer 2100, and measured again with the KAPA Library Quantification kit. A separate single-read 150-cycle Illumina NextSeq 550 flow cell was used to sequence each immunoSEQ 96-well plate. In the paper's pipeline: Because the immunoSEQ output held only junctional sequences and lacked quality scores, the filtering could not match the filtering applied to full-length reads. To assign V/J genes and CDR3, sequences were annotated against IMGT germline references using PyIR, a Python wrapper for IgBLAST v1.9. Any read was removed if the V/J assignment was weak (E-value above 1e-6), the CDR3 was missing, or the read contained stop codons, out-of-frame junctions, or ambiguous translated residues. V3J clonotypes were defined by identical inferred V gene, J gene, and CDR3 amino acid sequence. To compute the percentage overlap between repertoires, the number of shared unique clonotypes was divided by the size of the smaller repertoire. Richness of each repertoire was evaluated using RTK rarefaction, the Chao1 estimator, and Recon v2.1 estimates of unobserved clonotypes. OLGA was used to compute generation probabilities for all TCRbeta clonotypes that the gDNA method yielded from a handful of donors. TCRdb retrieved this table from immuneACCESS and kept in-frame rearrangements only. Not all clones are present; in checked studies, unresolved V genes account for under half, and no reason is known for the remainder. The V and J calls and the clone size are those of that table, but D and trimming were determined from the DNA. The sample contains roughly 1,500,000 clones, approximately 98.5% of them found a single time. The ten largest clones take up approximately 0.38% of the sample.

The chain joins TRBV9 to TRBJ2-1; TRBD2 is perhaps the D gene, given 5 matching bases. This clonotype was sampled from a man under 40 in good health. Sequenced input: naive CD4+ T cells sorted from blood. This sample's cell subset or site label indicates: CD45RA+ positively selected. For the CDR3, the sequence is CATSVGSYNEQFF. The DNA reads TGTGCAACCAGCGTGGGGAGCTACAATGAGCAGTTCTTC. The reference TRBV9 and TRBJ2-1 proteins fill in what lies around the CDR3, so the full variable domain reads DSGVTQTPKHLITATGQRVTLRCSPRSGDLSVYWYQQSLDQGLQFLIQYYNGEERAKGNILERFSAQQFPDLHSELNLSSLELGDSALYFCATSVGSYNEQFFGPGTRLTVL.